A selection of T cell receptor beta chains follows, all from one sample in a study of OX40 agonist ivuxolimab in advanced cancers. Generated by immunoSEQ multiplex PCR, the TCRdb table keeps only in-frame clones and is missing some. The data contain some 80,000 clones, over 70% of them seen just once; the ten biggest clones take up approximately 0.54%. The sample in question was CD4+ or CD8+ T cells sorted from blood, obtained in a trial of the OX40 agonist ivuxolimab. These receptors were taken from an adult with an advanced solid tumor such as melanoma, head and neck, liver or kidney cancer. Each CDR3 is given with its conserved first and last residue. Fields, in order: D gene, J gene, V gene, CDR3 length, clone size, CDR3 DNA, CDR3 protein. D genes are given only for firm matches. Expanded clones are given a class, and other clones once, few, many or no size at all.

d_call: -; j_call: TRBJ2-2; v_call: TRBV6-1; cdr3_length: 12; clone_size: -; cdr3_nt: TGTGCCAGCAGTGAGCTGATCGGGGAGCTGTTTTTT; cdr3_aa: CASSELIGELFF
d_call: -; j_call: TRBJ2-2; v_call: TRBV5-4; cdr3_length: 14; clone_size: -; cdr3_nt: TGTGCCAGCAGCTCTATAATAGGTCCCGGGGAGCTGTTTTTT; cdr3_aa: CASSSIIGPGELFF
d_call: TRBD1; j_call: TRBJ1-5; v_call: TRBV27; cdr3_length: 15; clone_size: -; cdr3_nt: TGTGCCAGCAGTTCCGGGACAGGGACTGTTCAGCCCCAGCATTTT; cdr3_aa: CASSSGTGTVQPQHF
d_call: -; j_call: TRBJ2-2; v_call: TRBV5-1; cdr3_length: 14; clone_size: -; cdr3_nt: TGCGCCAGCAGCTTGGTGGGTAACACCGGGGAGCTGTTTTTT; cdr3_aa: CASSLVGNTGELFF
d_call: -; j_call: TRBJ1-4; v_call: TRBV11-2; cdr3_length: 16; clone_size: -; cdr3_nt: TGTGCCAGCAGCTCGGGCCGGGGGGCGTGGACTGAAAAACTGTTTTTT; cdr3_aa: CASSSGRGAWTEKLFF
d_call: -; j_call: TRBJ1-3; v_call: TRBV15; cdr3_length: 14; clone_size: -; cdr3_nt: TGTGCCACCAGCAGAGATGGGGGGAGGAACACCATATATTTT; cdr3_aa: CATSRDGGRNTIYF
d_call: -; j_call: TRBJ2-7; v_call: TRBV10-3; cdr3_length: 14; clone_size: -; cdr3_nt: TGTGCCATCAGGCGGGACACGACGACCTACGAGCAGTACTTC; cdr3_aa: CAIRRDTTTYEQYF
d_call: TRBD2; j_call: TRBJ2-5; v_call: TRBV28; cdr3_length: 14; clone_size: -; cdr3_nt: TGTGCCAGCACCCGTGTAGCGGGGCAAGAGACCCAGTACTTC; cdr3_aa: CASTRVAGQETQYF
d_call: -; j_call: TRBJ1-2; v_call: TRBV2; cdr3_length: 12; clone_size: few; cdr3_nt: TGTGCCAGCAGGGGGGGGAACTATGGCTACACCTTC; cdr3_aa: CASRGGNYGYTF
d_call: -; j_call: TRBJ1-1; v_call: TRBV10-3; cdr3_length: 14; clone_size: -; cdr3_nt: TGTGCCATCAGGGGGACAATCCCCGAGGGTGAAGCTTTCTTT; cdr3_aa: CAIRGTIPEGEAFF
d_call: TRBD1; j_call: TRBJ1-5; v_call: TRBV19; cdr3_length: 15; clone_size: few; cdr3_nt: TGTGCCAGTAGTATTGGACAGGGAAGCGGTCAGCCCCAGCATTTT; cdr3_aa: CASSIGQGSGQPQHF
d_call: TRBD1; j_call: TRBJ2-7; v_call: TRBV7-2; cdr3_length: 15; clone_size: -; cdr3_nt: TGTGCCAGCAGCTTATCCGGACAGGGTTTCTACGAGCAGTACTTC; cdr3_aa: CASSLSGQGFYEQYF
d_call: -; j_call: TRBJ2-3; v_call: TRBV5-4; cdr3_length: 13; clone_size: once; cdr3_nt: TGTGCCAGCAGGTCAGGGGGCACAGATACGCAGTATTTT; cdr3_aa: CASRSGGTDTQYF
d_call: -; j_call: TRBJ1-6; v_call: TRBV7-2; cdr3_length: 13; clone_size: -; cdr3_nt: TGTGCCAGCAGCTCCAGACAGCACCCGTCCCTCCACTTT; cdr3_aa: CASSSRQHPSLHF
d_call: -; j_call: TRBJ1-2; v_call: TRBV18; cdr3_length: 15; clone_size: -; cdr3_nt: TGTGCCAGCTCACTCACCAGGGGCGAGGGCTATGGCTACACCTTC; cdr3_aa: CASSLTRGEGYGYTF
d_call: -; j_call: TRBJ1-2; v_call: TRBV6-6; cdr3_length: 14; clone_size: -; cdr3_nt: TGTGCCAGCGATTACGGGTCTACTAACTATGGCTACACCTTC; cdr3_aa: CASDYGSTNYGYTF
d_call: -; j_call: TRBJ1-1; v_call: TRBV5-1; cdr3_length: 13; clone_size: -; cdr3_nt: TGCGCCAGCAGCTTGTTGCTAAACTCGGAGGCTTTCTTT; cdr3_aa: CASSLLLNSEAFF
d_call: -; j_call: TRBJ1-5; v_call: TRBV29-1; cdr3_length: 13; clone_size: -; cdr3_nt: TGCAGCGTTGTTGAAGGGGGCAATCAGCCCCAGCATTTT; cdr3_aa: CSVVEGGNQPQHF
d_call: TRBD2; j_call: TRBJ2-7; v_call: TRBV5-1; cdr3_length: 15; clone_size: -; cdr3_nt: TGCGCCAGCGCCGGACCAGCGGGGGCTTTAGGCGAGCAGTACTTC; cdr3_aa: CASAGPAGALGEQYF
d_call: -; j_call: TRBJ2-7; v_call: TRBV5-6; cdr3_length: 14; clone_size: -; cdr3_nt: TGTGCCAGCAGCCCGGGACCGAGCTCCTACGAGCAGTACTTC; cdr3_aa: CASSPGPSSYEQYF
d_call: TRBD1; j_call: TRBJ1-2; v_call: TRBV10-3; cdr3_length: 18; clone_size: -; cdr3_nt: TGTGCCATCAGTGGAACTCCGGGACAGGGTGGGGTTAACTATGGCTACACCTTC; cdr3_aa: CAISGTPGQGGVNYGYTF
d_call: TRBD1; j_call: TRBJ2-1; v_call: TRBV14; cdr3_length: 13; clone_size: -; cdr3_nt: TGTGCCAGCAGCCCCCAGGGGGTCGTGGGGCAGTTCTTC; cdr3_aa: CASSPQGVVGQFF
d_call: -; j_call: TRBJ2-7; v_call: TRBV5-1; cdr3_length: 14; clone_size: -; cdr3_nt: TGCGCCAGCAGCTTGGAAGGGGGGGCCGACGAGCAGTACTTC; cdr3_aa: CASSLEGGADEQYF
d_call: -; j_call: TRBJ2-3; v_call: TRBV11-2; cdr3_length: 11; clone_size: -; cdr3_nt: TGTGCCAGCAGCTTTGGAGATACGCAGTATTTT; cdr3_aa: CASSFGDTQYF
d_call: -; j_call: TRBJ2-1; v_call: TRBV9; cdr3_length: 14; clone_size: few; cdr3_nt: TGTGCCAGCAGCCCTGGGCTCCCGGAGGATGAGCAGTTCTTC; cdr3_aa: CASSPGLPEDEQFF
d_call: -; j_call: TRBJ1-5; v_call: TRBV28; cdr3_length: 13; clone_size: -; cdr3_nt: TGTGCCAGCAGCCTACCCGTCAGGGCAGTACAGCATTTT; cdr3_aa: CASSLPVRAVQHF
d_call: TRBD1; j_call: TRBJ1-2; v_call: TRBV6-6; cdr3_length: 13; clone_size: -; cdr3_nt: TGTGCCAGCAGTACAGGGGGCGTCTATGGCTACACCTTC; cdr3_aa: CASSTGGVYGYTF
d_call: TRBD2; j_call: TRBJ2-2; v_call: TRBV13; cdr3_length: 14; clone_size: -; cdr3_nt: TGTGCCAGCACCACGGGGGGGGGCACCGGGGAGCTGTTTTTT; cdr3_aa: CASTTGGGTGELFF
d_call: TRBD2; j_call: TRBJ2-2; v_call: TRBV19; cdr3_length: 16; clone_size: -; cdr3_nt: TGTGCCAGTAGTGCGGCTAGCGGGAGTAGGAACGGGGAGCTGTTTTTT; cdr3_aa: CASSAASGSRNGELFF
d_call: TRBD2; j_call: TRBJ2-7; v_call: TRBV11-2; cdr3_length: 16; clone_size: -; cdr3_nt: TGTGCCAGCAGCTTAGAGGGCGGGGGGAATTTTCGGGAGCAGTACTTC; cdr3_aa: CASSLEGGGNFREQYF
d_call: TRBD1; j_call: TRBJ2-6; v_call: TRBV5-1; cdr3_length: 17; clone_size: -; cdr3_nt: TGCGCCAGCAGCTTGGGGACAGGGGTGTCTGGGGCCAACGTCCTGACTTTC; cdr3_aa: CASSLGTGVSGANVLTF
d_call: -; j_call: TRBJ1-3; v_call: TRBV29-1; cdr3_length: 11; clone_size: -; cdr3_nt: TGCAGCGGGGAGTTTGGAAACACCATATATTTT; cdr3_aa: CSGEFGNTIYF
d_call: -; j_call: TRBJ2-2; v_call: TRBV9; cdr3_length: 12; clone_size: -; cdr3_nt: TGTGCCAGCAGCGCCAATTCAGGGGAGCTGTTTTTT; cdr3_aa: CASSANSGELFF
d_call: TRBD1; j_call: TRBJ1-5; v_call: TRBV7-6; cdr3_length: 15; clone_size: -; cdr3_nt: TGTGCCAGCAGCTTAGCTGCAGGGGGAGGACAGCCCCAGCATTTT; cdr3_aa: CASSLAAGGGQPQHF
d_call: -; j_call: TRBJ2-7; v_call: TRBV20-1; cdr3_length: 11; clone_size: -; cdr3_nt: TGCAGTGCTAGCACAAACTACGAGCAGTACTTC; cdr3_aa: CSASTNYEQYF
d_call: -; j_call: TRBJ1-3; v_call: TRBV2; cdr3_length: 15; clone_size: -; cdr3_nt: TGTGCCAGCAGCTCCATTAGGGGCTCTGGAAACACCATATATTTT; cdr3_aa: CASSSIRGSGNTIYF
d_call: -; j_call: TRBJ2-7; v_call: TRBV20-1; cdr3_length: 11; clone_size: -; cdr3_nt: TGCAGTGGGGGGGGCCCCTACGAGCAGTACTTC; cdr3_aa: CSGGGPYEQYF
d_call: -; j_call: TRBJ2-7; v_call: TRBV19; cdr3_length: 13; clone_size: once; cdr3_nt: TGTGCCAGTAGTATCCCGCCAGCCTACGAGCAGTACTTC; cdr3_aa: CASSIPPAYEQYF
d_call: -; j_call: TRBJ1-4; v_call: TRBV18; cdr3_length: 17; clone_size: -; cdr3_nt: TGTGCCAGCTCACCTTTGGCGGGGGAGTCAACTAATGAAAAACTGTTTTTT; cdr3_aa: CASSPLAGESTNEKLFF
d_call: TRBD1; j_call: TRBJ2-2; v_call: TRBV6-5; cdr3_length: 15; clone_size: few; cdr3_nt: TGTGCCAGCAGACGACAGGGTGTAGACACCGGGGAGCTGTTTTTT; cdr3_aa: CASRRQGVDTGELFF
d_call: TRBD2; j_call: TRBJ2-1; v_call: TRBV28; cdr3_length: 17; clone_size: -; cdr3_nt: TGTGCCAGCAGTTCTGTTTTGGGGACTAGGAGTCTGGATGAGCAGTTCTTC; cdr3_aa: CASSSVLGTRSLDEQFF
d_call: TRBD2; j_call: TRBJ2-1; v_call: TRBV5-4; cdr3_length: 15; clone_size: -; cdr3_nt: TGTGCCAGCAGCTTGGGGGGGACTAGCGGGAATGAGCAGTTCTTC; cdr3_aa: CASSLGGTSGNEQFF
d_call: TRBD2; j_call: TRBJ2-1; v_call: TRBV18; cdr3_length: 15; clone_size: once; cdr3_nt: TGTGCCAGCTCCTATAGGACTAGCTTGGGCAATGAGCAGTTCTTC; cdr3_aa: CASSYRTSLGNEQFF
d_call: -; j_call: TRBJ1-1; v_call: TRBV18; cdr3_length: 15; clone_size: -; cdr3_nt: TGTGCCAGCTCACAGGCTGCCAGGGGGAACACTGAAGCTTTCTTT; cdr3_aa: CASSQAARGNTEAFF
d_call: -; j_call: TRBJ1-6; v_call: TRBV30; cdr3_length: 14; clone_size: few; cdr3_nt: TGTGCCTGGAACCGGGACATAAATAATTCACCCCTCCACTTT; cdr3_aa: CAWNRDINNSPLHF
d_call: -; j_call: TRBJ2-5; v_call: TRBV7-9; cdr3_length: 16; clone_size: -; cdr3_nt: TGTGCCAGCAGCTTAAACCCGGGCGCCGTCCAAGAGACCCAGTACTTC; cdr3_aa: CASSLNPGAVQETQYF
d_call: TRBD1; j_call: TRBJ1-1; v_call: TRBV28; cdr3_length: 17; clone_size: -; cdr3_nt: TGTGCCAGCAGTTTACCCCCCTCAGGGGGCATCGGTACTGAAGCTTTCTTT; cdr3_aa: CASSLPPSGGIGTEAFF
d_call: TRBD1; j_call: TRBJ1-5; v_call: TRBV7-2; cdr3_length: 17; clone_size: -; cdr3_nt: TGTGCCAGCAGCTACCAGGACAGGCGGCATAGCAATCAGCCCCAGCATTTT; cdr3_aa: CASSYQDRRHSNQPQHF
d_call: -; j_call: TRBJ1-4; v_call: TRBV9; cdr3_length: 14; clone_size: -; cdr3_nt: TGTGCCAGCAGCGCTCCGGGACGGGAGGGGAAACTGTTTTTT; cdr3_aa: CASSAPGREGKLFF
d_call: -; j_call: TRBJ2-7; v_call: TRBV21-1; cdr3_length: 14; clone_size: -; cdr3_nt: TGTGCCAGACCCCCGGGACACTCCCGGTACGAGCAGTACTTC; cdr3_aa: CARPPGHSRYEQYF
d_call: -; j_call: TRBJ2-5; v_call: TRBV7-6; cdr3_length: 16; clone_size: -; cdr3_nt: TGTGCCAGCAGCCCCGTTAGGGGGCAGGGAGGGGAGACCCAGTACTTC; cdr3_aa: CASSPVRGQGGETQYF
d_call: -; j_call: TRBJ1-2; v_call: TRBV6-1; cdr3_length: 13; clone_size: -; cdr3_nt: TGTGCCAGCAGCCGGGACGGCTATTATGGCTACACCTTC; cdr3_aa: CASSRDGYYGYTF
d_call: -; j_call: TRBJ1-1; v_call: TRBV6-6; cdr3_length: 14; clone_size: -; cdr3_nt: TGTGCCAGCCAAAGAAATCAAGCATCCACTGAAGCTTTCTTT; cdr3_aa: CASQRNQASTEAFF
d_call: -; j_call: TRBJ1-2; v_call: TRBV19; cdr3_length: 13; clone_size: -; cdr3_nt: TGTGCCAGTAGTATAGCGAGGAGGGGCGGCTACACCTTC; cdr3_aa: CASSIARRGGYTF
d_call: -; j_call: TRBJ1-4; v_call: TRBV10-3; cdr3_length: 16; clone_size: -; cdr3_nt: TGTGCCATCAGTGACCCGAAGGGGGGCGCGGGTGAAAAACTGTTTTTT; cdr3_aa: CAISDPKGGAGEKLFF
d_call: -; j_call: TRBJ1-5; v_call: TRBV18; cdr3_length: 14; clone_size: -; cdr3_nt: TGTGCCAGCTCACCAACGGGGAACAATCAGCCCCAGCATTTT; cdr3_aa: CASSPTGNNQPQHF
d_call: TRBD1; j_call: TRBJ1-2; v_call: TRBV18; cdr3_length: 14; clone_size: few; cdr3_nt: TGTGCCAGCTCATCCCCGACAGGGAACTATGGCTACACCTTC; cdr3_aa: CASSSPTGNYGYTF
d_call: -; j_call: TRBJ2-7; v_call: TRBV7-3; cdr3_length: 14; clone_size: -; cdr3_nt: TGTGCCAGCAGCAAATACGGGACTGACTACGAGCAGTACTTC; cdr3_aa: CASSKYGTDYEQYF
d_call: TRBD1; j_call: TRBJ2-5; v_call: TRBV29-1; cdr3_length: 13; clone_size: -; cdr3_nt: TGCAGCTTTGAGACAGGGAGTATGGAGACCCAGTACTTC; cdr3_aa: CSFETGSMETQYF